The 17 T cell receptor beta chains listed next were all sequenced from one sample in a study of blood T cell repertoires in COVID-19. TCRdb's table, derived via immunoSEQ multiplex PCR, lists solely in-frame clones and lacks some. Here the sample spans some 300,000 clones, roughly 86% being singletons. The sequenced sample consisted of PBMCs or T cells enriched from blood (not recorded which). All receptors derive from a woman in her twenties or thirties who had recovered from COVID-19.

The chain links TRBV7-9 to TRBJ1-1; unclear D gene. Per germline, CDR1 SEHNR and CDR2 FQNEAQ (reference sequence). The CDR3 covers 13 residues. Trimming removed 0 bases at V and 4 bases at J, with 6 bases between. The CDR3 bases are TGTGCCAGCAGCTTAGCACAGATCACTGAAGCTTTCTTT. Translated: CASSLAQITEAFF.

The rearrangement uses TRBV7-6 and TRBJ1-3, with a tentative D call TRBD1 (5 bases). This CDR3 region has 16 residues. Trimming removed 5 bases from V and 3 bases from J, with 17 bases in between. Looked up from germline, CDR1 is SGHVS and CDR2 is FNYEAQ. CDR3 DNA sequence: TGTGCCAGCAGCCCCATAGCTCAGCAGGGTGGAAACACCATATATTTT. Protein: CASSPIAQQGGNTIYF.

The V gene is TRBV7-9, the J gene TRBJ2-1; 16 bases are a match to TRBD2. Looked up from germline, CDR1 is SEHNR and CDR2 is FQNEAQ (reference sequence). V lost 4 bases and J lost 4; bases outside the gene matches: 7. CDR3 length: 18 residues. In DNA form, the CDR3 reads TGTGCCAGCAGCTCCGGGACTAGCGGGGGGGTCCTATACAATGAGCAGTTCTTC. It specifies CASSSGTSGGVLYNEQFF. Supplemented by reference TRBV7-9 and TRBJ2-1, the full variable domain reads DTGVSQNPRHKITKRGQNVTFRCDPISEHNRLYWYRQTLGQGPEFLTYFQNEAQLEKSRLLSDRFSAERPKGSFSTLEIQRTEQGDSAMYLCASSSGTSGGVLYNEQFFGPGTRLTVL.

The rearrangement links TRBV9 to TRBJ2-3; D not certain. The CDR3 runs 12 residues. V lost 3 bases, J lost 2 bases, and 4 bases lay in between. Germline loops: CDR1 SGDLS, CDR2 YYNGEE. The CDR3 is CASSAYTDTQYF. The CDR3 DNA is TGTGCCAGCAGCGCCTACACAGATACGCAGTATTTT. The full variable domain, rest sourced from reference TRBV9 and TRBJ2-3, is DSGVTQTPKHLITATGQRVTLRCSPRSGDLSVYWYQQSLDQGLQFLIQYYNGEERAKGNILERFSAQQFPDLHSELNLSSLELGDSALYFCASSAYTDTQYFGPGTRLTVL.

This chain links TRBV14 with TRBJ1-4; tentative D call: TRBD1 (6 bases). The CDR3 is 17 amino acids. Between the trimmed V and J ends, which lost 5 bases and 7 bases, there was a span of 23 bases. Germline V gene data show CDR1 as SGHDN and CDR2 as FVKESK. CDR3 DNA sequence: TGTGCCAGCAGCACGCATTTGAACAGGCCCAGGGGTGAAAAACTGTTTTTT. The encoded protein is CASSTHLNRPRGEKLFF.

The chain combines TRBV5-1 with TRBJ2-2; D not certain. Germline V gene sequence: CDR1 SGHRS, CDR2 YFSETQ. The CDR3 is 14 amino acids. V was clipped by 4 bases and J by 1 base, with 8 bases between them. The CDR3 protein is CASSETGNTGELFF. In nucleotides, the CDR3 is TGCGCCAGCAGCGAGACGGGGAACACCGGGGAGCTGTTTTTT.

J is TRBJ1-4 and V is TRBV7-2; possible D gene TRBD1, 6 bases. CDR3 length: 16 amino acids. The V gene's germline CDR1 is SGHTA and CDR2 FQGNSA. V shed 4 bases and J shed 4 bases, with 16 bases lying between them. The CDR3 nucleotides are TGTGCCAGCAGCTCCTGGCTACAGGGAAATAATGAAAAACTGTTTTTT. Protein: CASSSWLQGNNEKLFF.

This clone was picked up a small number of times. The chain is built from TRBV4-1 and TRBJ1-1, with D possibly being TRBD1 (5 bases). The germline V gene encodes CDR1 MGHRA and CDR2 YSYEKL. Trimming took off 3 bases at V and 1 base at J, with 9 bases between the two ends. CDR3 size: 14 residues. The CDR3 DNA is TGCGCCAGCAGCCAGGAGGGGCGGAACACTGAAGCTTTCTTT. The encoded protein is CASSQEGRNTEAFF.

The rearrangement uses TRBV6-1 and TRBJ2-5; possibly TRBD2 for D (7 bases). The CDR3 is made up of 16 amino acids. Between the trimmed V and J ends, which lost 3 bases and 4 bases, there was a span of 18 bases. CDR1 and CDR2 (germline): MNHNS, SASEGT. The DNA of the CDR3 is TGTGCCAGCAGTGACCCCGGGGGGCTAATTGGAGAGACCCAGTACTTC. As protein: CASSDPGGLIGETQYF.

The DNA for the CDR3 is TGTGCCAGCAGCTTGTCGGGGGTGGCTGAAAAACTGTTTTTT. Its translation: CASSLSGVAEKLFF. The V and J genes are TRBV5-7 and TRBJ1-4; weak D call: TRBD1 (5 bases). TRBV5-7 falls under the ORF class, with uncertain function. The V end was cut by 1 base, the J end by 7 bases, with 11 bases between. The CDR3 has 14 amino acids.

The chain has TRBV27 and TRBJ1-6, with D possibly TRBD1 on 6 matching bases. This CDR3 is built from 15 residues. The V and J ends lost 2 bases and 7 bases respectively, with 12 bases between them. Germline-derived CDR1 and CDR2 are MNHEY and SMNVEV (reference sequence). The CDR3 nucleotides are TGTGCCAGCAGTTTACGTCAGGGGTTGAATTCACCCCTCCACTTT. Encoded protein: CASSLRQGLNSPLHF.

The gene calls are TRBV29-1 and TRBJ2-3, with 14 bases matching TRBD2. There are 12 residues in the CDR3. CDR1 SQVTM and CDR2 ANQGSEA come from the germline V gene. CDR3 sequence (DNA): TGCACGGGACTAGCGGGAGCGGATACGCAGTATTTT. It is translated as CTGLAGADTQYF.

V is TRBV5-6 and J is TRBJ2-7; 7 nucleotides agree with TRBD2. The CDR3 is made up of 15 amino acids. From germline, CDR1 is SGHDT and CDR2 YYEEEE. The J segment lost 9 bases and the V segment lost 3 bases, leaving 15 bases of the junction unmatched. For the CDR3, the DNA is TGTGCCAGCAGCTCCCTAGCGGTCCCAAAAGGGAGGCAGTACTTC. This gives the protein CASSSLAVPKGRQYF.

The chain employs TRBV5-1 and TRBJ2-7; D is possibly TRBD1 (5 bases). Trimming pared 0 bases from V and 5 bases from J, leaving 12 bases between. Germline V CDR1 and CDR2: SGHRS, YFSETQ. The CDR3 sequence is 14 residues long. The CDR3 protein is CASSLDGRAHEQYF. The CDR3 DNA sequence: TGCGCCAGCAGCTTGGATGGCAGGGCCCACGAGCAGTACTTC.

The chain recombines TRBV20-1 with TRBJ2-7; TRBD1 matches at 9 bases. V lost 3 bases to trimming and J lost 5 bases; unmatched junction nucleotides: 8. Germline CDR1 DFQATT, CDR2 SNEGSKA (reference sequence). The length of the CDR3 is 14 residues. CDR3 sequence reads: CSASYWTGDNEQYF. The CDR3 DNA is TGCAGTGCTAGTTATTGGACAGGGGACAACGAGCAGTACTTC.

The chain uses TRBV4-1 and TRBJ2-1; the match to TRBD2 covers 11 bases. Germline V lookup: CDR1 MGHRA, CDR2 YSYEKL. The CDR3 length is 19 residues. Trimming took 3 bases from V and 3 from J; bases not matched to a gene: 13. CDR3 protein: CASSQAEGVLAGVYNEQFF. The CDR3 DNA is TGCGCCAGCAGCCAGGCCGAGGGGGTACTAGCGGGAGTCTACAATGAGCAGTTCTTC.

This chain joins TRBV5-6 and TRBJ1-2; D is ambiguous. Between the trimmed V and J ends, which lost 0 bases and 3 bases, there was a span of 9 bases. Per the germline V gene, CDR1 is SGHDT and CDR2 is YYEEEE. The CDR3 loop spans 14 amino acids. The CDR3 bases are TGTGCCAGCAGCTTGGCGCGGGCCCACTATGGCTACACCTTC. Translated, it gives CASSLARAHYGYTF.